Described below is a single TCR beta chain sequence and its context. The antigen is undetermined. Documented time point: pre-sensitization, week 0. As to treatment: therapeutic diphenylcyclopropenone sensitization with weekly scalp DPC. This entry is derived from a study of human T cells and chemical hapten exposure. Overall study context: Per-sample TCR yield variability stemmed mainly from small pooled library volume differences. Study-level results: Healthy people's immune response may differ from that of the donors, who had alopecia.

The junction had 6 bases not matched to a gene; V was cut back by 0 bases and J by 10 bases. The germline V gene encodes CDR1 MNHEY and CDR2 SMNVEV (reference sequence). The CDR3 extends over 16 amino acids. The study used a library that attached unique molecular identifiers to individual cDNA molecules. TCRdb analysed the RACE reads with MiXCR anew, one entry per CDR3 protein. This table holds under 90,000 distinct CDR3 sequences, 9.6% found once. V is TRBV27 and J is TRBJ1-6; 10 bases map to TRBD1. Sequences were derived from whole blood, sampled in connection with sensitization to the hapten diphenylcyclopropenone (DPC). The sequence was obtained from a woman in her thirties or forties with alopecia areata. Some clones in this sample may be carry-over from other donors' samples. The CDR3 region has the DNA TGTGCCAGCAGTTTATCGGAGGGACAGGGGAAATCACCCCTCCACTTT. Amino acid sequence: CASSLSEGQGKSPLHF.